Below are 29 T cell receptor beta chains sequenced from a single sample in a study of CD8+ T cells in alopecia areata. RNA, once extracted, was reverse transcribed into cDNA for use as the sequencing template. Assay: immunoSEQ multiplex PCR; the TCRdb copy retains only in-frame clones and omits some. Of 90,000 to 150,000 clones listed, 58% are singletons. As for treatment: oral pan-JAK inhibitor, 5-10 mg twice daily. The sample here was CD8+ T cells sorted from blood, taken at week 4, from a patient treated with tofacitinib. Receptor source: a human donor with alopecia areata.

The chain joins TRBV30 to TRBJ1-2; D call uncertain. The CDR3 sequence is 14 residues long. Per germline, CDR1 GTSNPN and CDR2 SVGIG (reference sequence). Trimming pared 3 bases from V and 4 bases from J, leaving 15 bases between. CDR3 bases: TGTGCCTGGAGGTTCTTCGAGGCGGGCTATGGCTACACCTTC. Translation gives CAWRFFEAGYGYTF.

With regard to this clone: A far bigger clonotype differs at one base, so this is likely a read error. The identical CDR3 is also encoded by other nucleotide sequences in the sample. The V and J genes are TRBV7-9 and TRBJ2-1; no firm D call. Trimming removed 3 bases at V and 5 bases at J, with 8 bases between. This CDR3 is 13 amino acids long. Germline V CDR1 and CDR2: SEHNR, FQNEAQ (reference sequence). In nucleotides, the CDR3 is TGTGCCAGCAGCTTGGGAACCAACAATGAGCAGTTCTTC. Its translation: CASSLGTNNEQFF.

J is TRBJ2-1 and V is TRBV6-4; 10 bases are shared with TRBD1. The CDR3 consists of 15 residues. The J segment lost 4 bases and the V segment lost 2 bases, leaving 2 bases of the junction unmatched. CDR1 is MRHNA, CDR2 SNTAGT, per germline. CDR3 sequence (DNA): TGTGCCAGCAGTGACGGACAGGGGGAATACAATGAGCAGTTCTTC. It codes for CASSDGQGEYNEQFF.

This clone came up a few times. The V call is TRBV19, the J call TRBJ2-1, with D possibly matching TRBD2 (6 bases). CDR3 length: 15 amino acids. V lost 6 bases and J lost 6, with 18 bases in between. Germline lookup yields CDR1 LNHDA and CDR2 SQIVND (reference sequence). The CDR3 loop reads CASSSLGGYSNEQFF. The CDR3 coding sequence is TGTGCCAGTAGCTCACTGGGGGGTTATTCCAATGAGCAGTTCTTC.

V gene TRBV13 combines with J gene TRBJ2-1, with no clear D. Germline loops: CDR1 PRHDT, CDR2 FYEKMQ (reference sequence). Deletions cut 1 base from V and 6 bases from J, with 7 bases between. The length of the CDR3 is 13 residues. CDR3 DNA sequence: TGTGCCAGCAGCTTAGCCCACCCCAATGAGCAGTTCTTC. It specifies CASSLAHPNEQFF. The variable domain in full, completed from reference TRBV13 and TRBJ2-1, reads AAGVIQSPRHLIKEKRETATLKCYPIPRHDTVYWYQQGPGQDPQFLISFYEKMQSDKGSIPDRFSAQQFSDYHSELNMSSLELGDSALYFCASSLAHPNEQFFGPGTRLTVL.

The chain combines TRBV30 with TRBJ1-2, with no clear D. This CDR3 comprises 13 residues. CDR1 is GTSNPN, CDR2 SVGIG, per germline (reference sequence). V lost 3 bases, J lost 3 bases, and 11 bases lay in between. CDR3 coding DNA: TGTGCCTGGAGCCCCTATGAGGACTATGGCTACACCTTC. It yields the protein CAWSPYEDYGYTF.

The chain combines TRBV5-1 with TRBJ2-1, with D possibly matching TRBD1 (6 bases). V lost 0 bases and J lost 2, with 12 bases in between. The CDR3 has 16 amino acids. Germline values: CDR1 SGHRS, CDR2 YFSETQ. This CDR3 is CASSLGQGLTYNEQFF. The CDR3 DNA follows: TGCGCCAGCAGCTTGGGTCAGGGGCTTACCTACAATGAGCAGTTCTTC. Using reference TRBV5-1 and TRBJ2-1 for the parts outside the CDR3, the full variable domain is KAGVTQTPRYLIKTRGQQVTLSCSPISGHRSVSWYQQTPGQGLQFLFEYFSETQRNKGNFPGRFSGRQFSNSRSEMNVSTLELGDSALYLCASSLGQGLTYNEQFFGPGTRLTVL.

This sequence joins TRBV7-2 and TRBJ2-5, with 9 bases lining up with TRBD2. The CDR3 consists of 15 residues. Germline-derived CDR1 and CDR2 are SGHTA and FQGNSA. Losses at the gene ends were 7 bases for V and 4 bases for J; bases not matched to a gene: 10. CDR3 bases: TGTGCCAGCACCCCGGTGGCTAGCGGGGTAGAGACCCAGTACTTC. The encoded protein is CASTPVASGVETQYF.

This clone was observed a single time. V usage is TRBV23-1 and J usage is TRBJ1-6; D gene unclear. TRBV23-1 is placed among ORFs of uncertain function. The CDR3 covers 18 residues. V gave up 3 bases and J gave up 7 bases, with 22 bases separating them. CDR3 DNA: TGCGCCAGCAGTCATCGCCCTACCGGTAACGTCGTGAATTCACCCCTCCACTTT. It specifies CASSHRPTGNVVNSPLHF.

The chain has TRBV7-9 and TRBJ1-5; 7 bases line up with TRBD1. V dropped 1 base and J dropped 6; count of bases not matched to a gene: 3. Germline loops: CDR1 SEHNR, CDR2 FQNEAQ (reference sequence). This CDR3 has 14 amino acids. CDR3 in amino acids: CASSLGQGFQPQHF. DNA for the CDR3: TGTGCCAGCAGCTTAGGACAGGGTTTTCAGCCCCAGCATTTT.

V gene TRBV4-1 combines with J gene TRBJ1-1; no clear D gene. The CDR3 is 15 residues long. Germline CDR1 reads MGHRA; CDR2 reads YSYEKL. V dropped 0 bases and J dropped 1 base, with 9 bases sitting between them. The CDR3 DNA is TGCGCCAGCAGCCAAGACGGAGGTGGGAACACTGAAGCTTTCTTT. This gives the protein CASSQDGGGNTEAFF.

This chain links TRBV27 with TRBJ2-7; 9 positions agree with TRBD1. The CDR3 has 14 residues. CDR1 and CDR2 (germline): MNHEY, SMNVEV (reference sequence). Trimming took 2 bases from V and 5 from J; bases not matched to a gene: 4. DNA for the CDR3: TGTGCCAGCAGTTTACTGGGACAGGGTGACGAGCAGTACTTC. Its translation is CASSLLGQGDEQYF.

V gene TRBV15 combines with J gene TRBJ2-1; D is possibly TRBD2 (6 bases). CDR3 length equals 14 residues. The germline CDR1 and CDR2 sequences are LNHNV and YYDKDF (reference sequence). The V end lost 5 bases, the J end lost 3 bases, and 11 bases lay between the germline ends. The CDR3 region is CATSPGGYYNEQFF. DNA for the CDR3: TGTGCCACCAGCCCTGGGGGGTACTACAATGAGCAGTTCTTC.

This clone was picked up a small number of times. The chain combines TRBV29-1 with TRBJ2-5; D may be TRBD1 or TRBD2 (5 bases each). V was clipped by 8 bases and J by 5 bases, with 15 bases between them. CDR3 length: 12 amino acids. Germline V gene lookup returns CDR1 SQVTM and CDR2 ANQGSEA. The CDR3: CSSGDPLETQYF. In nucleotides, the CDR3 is TGCAGCTCTGGGGACCCCCTGGAGACCCAGTACTTC.

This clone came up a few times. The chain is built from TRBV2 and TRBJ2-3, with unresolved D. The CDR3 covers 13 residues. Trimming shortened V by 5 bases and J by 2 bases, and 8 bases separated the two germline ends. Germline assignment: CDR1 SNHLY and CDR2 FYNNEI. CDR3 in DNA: TGTGCCAGCAGTCGGGTCCTCACAGATACGCAGTATTTT. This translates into CASSRVLTDTQYF.

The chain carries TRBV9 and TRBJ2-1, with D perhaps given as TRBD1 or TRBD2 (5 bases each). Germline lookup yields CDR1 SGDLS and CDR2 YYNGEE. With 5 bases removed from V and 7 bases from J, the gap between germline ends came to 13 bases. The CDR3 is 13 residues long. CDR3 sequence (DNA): TGTGCCAGCAGGGGGTCTGGGGGAAATGAGCAGTTCTTC. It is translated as CASRGSGGNEQFF.

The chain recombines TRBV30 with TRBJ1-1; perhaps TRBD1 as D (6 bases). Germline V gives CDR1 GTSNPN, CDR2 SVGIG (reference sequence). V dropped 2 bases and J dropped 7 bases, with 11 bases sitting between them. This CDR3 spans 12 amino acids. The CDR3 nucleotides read TGTGCCTGGAGTACTCAGGGGTATGAAGCTTTCTTT. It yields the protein CAWSTQGYEAFF.

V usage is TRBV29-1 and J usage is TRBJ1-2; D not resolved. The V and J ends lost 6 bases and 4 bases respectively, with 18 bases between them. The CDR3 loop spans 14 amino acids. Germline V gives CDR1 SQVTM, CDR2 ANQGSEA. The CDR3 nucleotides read TGCAGCGTGCTATTGGACGGGCTACTCTATGGCTACACCTTC. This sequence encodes CSVLLDGLLYGYTF.

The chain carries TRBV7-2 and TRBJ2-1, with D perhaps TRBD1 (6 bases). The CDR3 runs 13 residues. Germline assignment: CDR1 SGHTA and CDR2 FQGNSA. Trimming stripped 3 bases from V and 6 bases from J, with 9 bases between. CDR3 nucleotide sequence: TGTGCCAGCAGCTTGGGGGCTAGCAATGAGCAGTTCTTC. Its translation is CASSLGASNEQFF.

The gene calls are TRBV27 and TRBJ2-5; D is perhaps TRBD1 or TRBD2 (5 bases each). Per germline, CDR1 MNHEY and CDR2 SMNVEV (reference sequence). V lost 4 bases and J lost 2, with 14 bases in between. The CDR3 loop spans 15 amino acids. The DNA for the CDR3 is TGTGCCAGCAGTTCATTTTCGGGGCCGCAAGAGACCCAGTACTTC. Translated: CASSSFSGPQETQYF.

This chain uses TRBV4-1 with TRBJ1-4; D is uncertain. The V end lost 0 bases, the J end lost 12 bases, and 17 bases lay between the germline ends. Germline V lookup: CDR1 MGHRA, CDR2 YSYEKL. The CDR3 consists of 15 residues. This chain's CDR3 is CASSQDTDLGEELFF. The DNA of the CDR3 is TGCGCCAGCAGCCAAGATACAGACCTAGGCGAGGAACTGTTTTTT.

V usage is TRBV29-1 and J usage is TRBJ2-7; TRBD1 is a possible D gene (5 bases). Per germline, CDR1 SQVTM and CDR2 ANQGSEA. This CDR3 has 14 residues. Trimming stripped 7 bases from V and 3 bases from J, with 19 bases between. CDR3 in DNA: TGCAGCGCATCTCCGAGGACACGAGACTACGAGCAGTACTTC. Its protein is CSASPRTRDYEQYF.

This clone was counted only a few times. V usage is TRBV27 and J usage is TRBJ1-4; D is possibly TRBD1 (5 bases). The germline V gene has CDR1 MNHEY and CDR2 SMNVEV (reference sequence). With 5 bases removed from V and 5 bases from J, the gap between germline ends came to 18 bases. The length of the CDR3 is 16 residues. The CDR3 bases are TGTGCCAGCAGTCCTCGGGAGGTTGGGGGAAATGAAAAACTGTTTTTT. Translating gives CASSPREVGGNEKLFF.

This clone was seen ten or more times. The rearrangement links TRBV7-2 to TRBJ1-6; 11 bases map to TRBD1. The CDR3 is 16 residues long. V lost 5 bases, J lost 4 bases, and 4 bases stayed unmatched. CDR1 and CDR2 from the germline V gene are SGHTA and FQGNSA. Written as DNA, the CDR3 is TGTGCCAGCAGCGGGGGACAGGGGGAATATAATTCACCCCTCCACTTT. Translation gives CASSGGQGEYNSPLHF.

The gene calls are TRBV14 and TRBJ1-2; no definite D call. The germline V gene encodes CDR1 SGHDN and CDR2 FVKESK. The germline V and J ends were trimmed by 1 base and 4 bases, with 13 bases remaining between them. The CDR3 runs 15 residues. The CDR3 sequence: CASSQVGPDPYGYTF. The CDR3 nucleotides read TGTGCCAGCAGCCAAGTTGGTCCGGACCCCTATGGCTACACCTTC.

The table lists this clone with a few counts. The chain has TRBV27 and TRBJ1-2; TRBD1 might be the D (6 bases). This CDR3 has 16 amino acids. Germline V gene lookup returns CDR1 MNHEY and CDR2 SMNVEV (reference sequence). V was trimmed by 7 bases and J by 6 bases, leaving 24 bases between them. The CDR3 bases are TGTGCCAGCACCCCCCCGGGACATGGGTCCTTGGATGGCTACACCTTC. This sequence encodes CASTPPGHGSLDGYTF.

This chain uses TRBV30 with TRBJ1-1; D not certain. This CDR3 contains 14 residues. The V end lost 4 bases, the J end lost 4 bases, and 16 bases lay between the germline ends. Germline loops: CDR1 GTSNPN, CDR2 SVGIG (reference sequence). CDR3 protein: CAWTPLDGITEAFF. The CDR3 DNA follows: TGTGCCTGGACCCCTTTAGACGGGATCACTGAAGCTTTCTTT.

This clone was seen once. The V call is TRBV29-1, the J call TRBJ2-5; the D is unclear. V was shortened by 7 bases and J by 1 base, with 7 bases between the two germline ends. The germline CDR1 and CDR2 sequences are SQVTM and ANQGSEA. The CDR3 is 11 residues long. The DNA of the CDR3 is TGCAGCGGGAAATTCCAAGAGACCCAGTACTTC. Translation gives CSGKFQETQYF.

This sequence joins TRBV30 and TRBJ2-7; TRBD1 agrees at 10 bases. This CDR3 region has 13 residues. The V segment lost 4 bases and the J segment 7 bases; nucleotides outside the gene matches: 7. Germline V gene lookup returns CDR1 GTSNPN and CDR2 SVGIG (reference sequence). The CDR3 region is CAWTLGQGGEQYF. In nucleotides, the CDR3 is TGTGCCTGGACCTTAGGACAGGGGGGAGAGCAGTACTTC.